A single T cell receptor beta chain is shown here with its context. What it binds is unknown. The sample comes from a study of cytomegalovirus exposure and HLA in healthy donors. The V end was cut by 4 bases, the J end by 8 bases, with 18 bases between. The CDR3 is made up of 15 amino acids. The germline V gene has CDR1 SGHAT and CDR2 FQNNGV. General observations from the study: One later analysis reportedly identified an Asian-associated ancestry cluster that showed fewer N-insertions than the approximately 710-donor mean.

The PCR was carried out with 60 Vbeta primers and 13 Jbeta primers. Some clones are missing from TCRdb's copy, which holds only in-frame ones; the method was immunoSEQ multiplex PCR. The table shows approximately 100,000 clones, with 74% occurring only once. J is TRBJ2-4 and V is TRBV11-2; maybe TRBD1 (6 bases). The sequence derives from a man in his fifties or sixties in good health and CMV-seropositive. The sample taken for sequencing was PBMCs. The CDR3 spells CASSSQGRTADIQYF. CDR3 DNA sequence: TGTGCCAGCAGCTCCCAGGGTAGGACAGCGGACATTCAGTACTTC.